These T cell receptor beta chains were read from a single sample in a study of PD-1 blockade in classical Hodgkin lymphoma. Using immunoSEQ multiplex PCR, the repertoire was profiled, and TCRdb retains in-frame clones only, with some absent. The data show approximately 39,000 clones, 77% seen once. The starting material was peripheral blood mononuclear cells (PBMCs), obtained before the fourth cycle of nivolumab. These receptors all stem from a human donor with classical Hodgkin lymphoma. Each CDR3 is given with its conserved first and last residue. The order of the fields is clone size, V gene, J gene, D gene, CDR3 protein, CDR3 DNA. A D gene is named only where the DNA matches it firmly. Clone size is not always given. Where it is, it says once, few, many or a class for expanded clones.

abundance: .
v_gene: TRBV6-5
j_gene: TRBJ1-6
d_gene: TRBD1
CDR3aa: CASSTTGETSPLHF
CDR3nt: TGTGCCAGCAGTACGACAGGGGAAACATCACCCCTCCACTTT

abundance: few
v_gene: TRBV28
j_gene: TRBJ1-1
d_gene: TRBD1
CDR3aa: CASSPPSGQGTEAFF
CDR3nt: TGTGCCAGCAGTCCCCCTTCGGGACAGGGAACTGAAGCTTTCTTT

abundance: once
v_gene: TRBV5-6
j_gene: TRBJ1-2
d_gene: .
CDR3aa: CASSLGQGRSGYTF
CDR3nt: TGTGCCAGCAGCTTGGGGCAGGGGAGGAGTGGCTACACCTTC

abundance: .
v_gene: TRBV18
j_gene: TRBJ2-1
d_gene: TRBD1
CDR3aa: CASSPRGTVMDEQFF
CDR3nt: TGTGCCAGCTCACCAAGAGGGACAGTTATGGATGAGCAGTTCTTC

abundance: .
v_gene: TRBV6-5
j_gene: TRBJ1-2
d_gene: .
CDR3aa: CASSNRGQIDYGYTF
CDR3nt: TGTGCCAGCAGCAATCGCGGACAGATAGACTATGGCTACACCTTC

abundance: few
v_gene: TRBV5-1
j_gene: TRBJ1-3
d_gene: .
CDR3aa: CASSSMSAGRSGNTIYF
CDR3nt: TGCGCCAGCAGCTCCATGAGTGCGGGGAGGTCTGGAAACACCATATATTTT

abundance: .
v_gene: TRBV6-5
j_gene: TRBJ2-7
d_gene: .
CDR3aa: CASSYSEDYEQYF
CDR3nt: TGTGCCAGCAGTTACTCGGAGGACTACGAGCAGTACTTC

abundance: few
v_gene: TRBV5-4
j_gene: TRBJ2-6
d_gene: .
CDR3aa: CASSGLGANVLTF
CDR3nt: TGTGCCAGCAGCGGGCTCGGGGCCAACGTCCTGACTTTC

abundance: .
v_gene: TRBV4-3
j_gene: TRBJ2-7
d_gene: TRBD2
CDR3aa: CASNTKLGGGYEQYF
CDR3nt: TGCGCCAGCAACACAAAACTCGGGGGGGGGTACGAGCAGTACTTC

abundance: .
v_gene: TRBV15
j_gene: TRBJ2-5
d_gene: .
CDR3aa: CATSNAGLQTQYF
CDR3nt: TGTGCCACCAGCAACGCGGGTTTGCAGACCCAGTACTTC

abundance: .
v_gene: TRBV6-1
j_gene: TRBJ2-5
d_gene: .
CDR3aa: CASSLRETQYF
CDR3nt: TGTGCCAGCAGTTTACGGGAGACCCAGTACTTC

abundance: .
v_gene: TRBV4-2
j_gene: TRBJ2-5
d_gene: TRBD1
CDR3aa: CASSIRGRETQYF
CDR3nt: TGTGCCAGCAGCATAAGGGGGCGGGAGACCCAGTACTTC

abundance: .
v_gene: TRBV2
j_gene: TRBJ2-2
d_gene: .
CDR3aa: CASIEASAAGELFF
CDR3nt: TGTGCCAGCATCGAGGCCTCCGCTGCCGGGGAGCTGTTTTTT

abundance: .
v_gene: TRBV18
j_gene: TRBJ1-2
d_gene: .
CDR3aa: CASSPIREGDGYTF
CDR3nt: TGTGCCAGCTCACCGATCCGAGAGGGTGATGGCTACACCTTC

abundance: once
v_gene: TRBV19
j_gene: TRBJ1-5
d_gene: .
CDR3aa: CASSIAGMSNQPQHF
CDR3nt: TGTGCCAGTAGTATAGCAGGGATGAGCAATCAGCCCCAGCATTTT

abundance: .
v_gene: TRBV4-2
j_gene: TRBJ2-7
d_gene: TRBD2
CDR3aa: CASSQAGGRDEQYF
CDR3nt: TGTGCCAGCAGCCAGGCGGGGGGAAGGGACGAGCAGTACTTC

abundance: .
v_gene: TRBV19
j_gene: TRBJ1-5
d_gene: .
CDR3aa: CASSIGSGEGRTQHF
CDR3nt: TGTGCCAGTAGTATTGGATCAGGTGAAGGTAGGACCCAGCATTTT

abundance: .
v_gene: TRBV5-1
j_gene: TRBJ2-3
d_gene: TRBD1
CDR3aa: CASSVYRGSTDTQYF
CDR3nt: TGCGCCAGCAGCGTTTACAGGGGGAGCACAGATACGCAGTATTTT

abundance: .
v_gene: TRBV30
j_gene: TRBJ2-2
d_gene: .
CDR3aa: CAWTPRRAGVTTGELFF
CDR3nt: TGTGCCTGGACTCCCCGGAGGGCAGGGGTAACCACCGGGGAGCTGTTTTTT